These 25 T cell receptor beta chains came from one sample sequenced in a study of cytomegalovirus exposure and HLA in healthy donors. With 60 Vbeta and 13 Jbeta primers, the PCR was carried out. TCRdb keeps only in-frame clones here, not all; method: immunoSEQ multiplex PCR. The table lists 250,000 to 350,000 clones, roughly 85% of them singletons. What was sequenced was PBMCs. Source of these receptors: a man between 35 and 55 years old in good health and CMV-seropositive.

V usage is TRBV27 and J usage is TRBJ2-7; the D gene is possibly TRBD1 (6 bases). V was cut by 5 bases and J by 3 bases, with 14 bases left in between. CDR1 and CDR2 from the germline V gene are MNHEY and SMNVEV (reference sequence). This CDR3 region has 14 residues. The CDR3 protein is CASSPDSQFYEQYF. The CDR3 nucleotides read TGTGCCAGCAGTCCGGACAGTCAGTTCTACGAGCAGTACTTC.

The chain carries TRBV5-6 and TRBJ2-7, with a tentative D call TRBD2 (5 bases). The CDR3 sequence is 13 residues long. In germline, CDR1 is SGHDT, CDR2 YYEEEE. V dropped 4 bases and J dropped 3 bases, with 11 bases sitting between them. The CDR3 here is CASSVRTFYEQYF. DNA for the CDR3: TGTGCCAGCAGCGTCCGGACTTTCTACGAGCAGTACTTC.

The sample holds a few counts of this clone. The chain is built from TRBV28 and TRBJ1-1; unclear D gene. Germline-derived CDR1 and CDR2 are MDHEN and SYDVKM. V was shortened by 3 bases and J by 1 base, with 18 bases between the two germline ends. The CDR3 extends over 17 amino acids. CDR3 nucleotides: TGTGCCAGCAGTTTTCCGCCGCGAGGGAGGGCGAACACTGAAGCTTTCTTT. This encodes CASSFPPRGRANTEAFF.

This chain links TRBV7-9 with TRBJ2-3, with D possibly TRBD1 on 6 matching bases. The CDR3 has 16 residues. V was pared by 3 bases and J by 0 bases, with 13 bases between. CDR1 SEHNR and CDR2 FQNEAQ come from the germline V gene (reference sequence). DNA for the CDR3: TGTGCCAGCAGCTTTCCCCGTACAGGGAGCACAGATACGCAGTATTTT. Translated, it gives CASSFPRTGSTDTQYF.

In nucleotides, the CDR3 is TGTGCCAGCAGTTTAGTTTCCGGGACTAGATTGGGGATCTCCGAGCAGTACTTC. It translates to CASSLVSGTRLGISEQYF. The chain couples TRBV28 to TRBJ2-7, with TRBD2 identical over 8 bases. Trimming removed 2 bases from V and 6 bases from J; junction bases left unmatched: 18. The CDR3 has 18 amino acids. The germline V gene has CDR1 MDHEN and CDR2 SYDVKM.

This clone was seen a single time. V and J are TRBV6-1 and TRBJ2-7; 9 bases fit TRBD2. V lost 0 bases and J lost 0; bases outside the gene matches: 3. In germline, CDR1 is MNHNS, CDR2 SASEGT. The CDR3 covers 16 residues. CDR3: CASSEAYSGSSYEQYF. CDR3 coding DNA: TGTGCCAGCAGTGAAGCGTATAGCGGGAGCTCCTACGAGCAGTACTTC.

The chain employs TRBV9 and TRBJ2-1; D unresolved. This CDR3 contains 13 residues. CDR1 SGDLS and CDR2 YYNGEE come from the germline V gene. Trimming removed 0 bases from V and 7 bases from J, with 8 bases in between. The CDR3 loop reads CASSVDYLNEQFF. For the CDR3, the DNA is TGTGCCAGCAGCGTAGACTACCTGAATGAGCAGTTCTTC.

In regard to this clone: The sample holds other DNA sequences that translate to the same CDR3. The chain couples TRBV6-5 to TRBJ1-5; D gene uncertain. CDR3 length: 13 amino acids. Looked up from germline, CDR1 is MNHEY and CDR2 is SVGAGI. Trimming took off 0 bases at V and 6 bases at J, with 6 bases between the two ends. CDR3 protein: CASSYSSGQPQHF. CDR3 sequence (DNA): TGTGCCAGCAGTTACTCGTCGGGTCAGCCCCAGCATTTT.

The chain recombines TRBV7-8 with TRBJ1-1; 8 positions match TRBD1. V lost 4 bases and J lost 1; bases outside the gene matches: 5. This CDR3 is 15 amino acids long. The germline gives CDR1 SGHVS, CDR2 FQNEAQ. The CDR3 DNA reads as TGTGCCAGCAGCTCGCAGGGGGCGACGAACACTGAAGCTTTCTTT. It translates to CASSSQGATNTEAFF.

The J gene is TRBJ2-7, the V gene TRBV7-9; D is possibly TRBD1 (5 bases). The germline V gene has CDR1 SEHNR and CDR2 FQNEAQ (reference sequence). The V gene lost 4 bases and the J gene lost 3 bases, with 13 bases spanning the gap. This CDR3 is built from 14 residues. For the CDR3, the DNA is TGTGCCAGCAGCTCGTCGACAGCTGTCTACGAGCAGTACTTC. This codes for CASSSSTAVYEQYF.

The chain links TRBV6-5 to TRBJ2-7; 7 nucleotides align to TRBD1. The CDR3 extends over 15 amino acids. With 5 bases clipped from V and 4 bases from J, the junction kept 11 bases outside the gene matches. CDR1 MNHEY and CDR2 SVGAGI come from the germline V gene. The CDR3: CASSPTTTGIYEQYF. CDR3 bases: TGTGCCAGCAGTCCCACTACGACAGGGATTTACGAGCAGTACTTC.

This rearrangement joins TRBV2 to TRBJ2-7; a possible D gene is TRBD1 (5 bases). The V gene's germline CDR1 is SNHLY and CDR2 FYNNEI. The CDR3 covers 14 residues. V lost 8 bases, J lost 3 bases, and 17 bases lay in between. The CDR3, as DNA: TGTGCCAGCGGACAATCCAGGGTCGGCTACGAGCAGTACTTC. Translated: CASGQSRVGYEQYF.

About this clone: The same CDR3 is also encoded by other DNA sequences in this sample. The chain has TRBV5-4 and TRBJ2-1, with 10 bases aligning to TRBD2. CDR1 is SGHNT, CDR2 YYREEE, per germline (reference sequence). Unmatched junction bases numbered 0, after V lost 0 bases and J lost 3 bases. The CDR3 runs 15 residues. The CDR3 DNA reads TGTGCCAGCAGCTTGGGGACTAGCGGCTACAATGAGCAGTTCTTC. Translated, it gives CASSLGTSGYNEQFF. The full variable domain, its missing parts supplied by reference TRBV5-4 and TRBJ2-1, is ETGVTQSPTHLIKTRGQQVTLRCSSQSGHNTVSWYQQALGQGPQFIFQYYREEENGRGNFPPRFSGLQFPNYSSELNVNALELDDSALYLCASSLGTSGYNEQFFGPGTRLTVL.

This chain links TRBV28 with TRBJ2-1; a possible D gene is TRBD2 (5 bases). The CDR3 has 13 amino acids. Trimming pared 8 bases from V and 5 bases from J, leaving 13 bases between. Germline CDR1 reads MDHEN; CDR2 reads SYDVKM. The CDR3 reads CASGTAGHNEQFF. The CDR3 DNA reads TGTGCCAGCGGCACGGCGGGCCACAATGAGCAGTTCTTC.

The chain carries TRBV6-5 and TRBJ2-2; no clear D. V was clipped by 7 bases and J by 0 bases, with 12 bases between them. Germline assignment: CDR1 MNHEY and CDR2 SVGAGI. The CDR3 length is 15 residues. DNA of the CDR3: TGTGCCAGCATGCCCGTGGCAGCGAACACCGGGGAGCTGTTTTTT. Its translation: CASMPVAANTGELFF.

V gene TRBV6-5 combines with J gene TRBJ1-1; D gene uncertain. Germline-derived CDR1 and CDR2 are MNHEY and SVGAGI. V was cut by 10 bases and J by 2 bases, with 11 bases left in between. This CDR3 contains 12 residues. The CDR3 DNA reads TGTGCCACCGGAAGGAGTAACACTGAAGCTTTCTTT. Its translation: CATGRSNTEAFF.

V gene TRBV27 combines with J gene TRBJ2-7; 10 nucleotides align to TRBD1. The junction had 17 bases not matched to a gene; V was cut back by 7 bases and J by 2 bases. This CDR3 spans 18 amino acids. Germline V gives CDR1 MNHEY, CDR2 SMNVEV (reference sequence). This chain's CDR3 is CASTPLSWGQGTTYEQYF. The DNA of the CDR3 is TGTGCCAGCACCCCTTTGAGCTGGGGACAGGGGACGACCTACGAGCAGTACTTC.

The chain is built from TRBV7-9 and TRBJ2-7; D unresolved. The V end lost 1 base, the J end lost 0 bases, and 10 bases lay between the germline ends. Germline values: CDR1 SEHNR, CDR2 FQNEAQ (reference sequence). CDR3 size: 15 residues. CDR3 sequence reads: CASSLGADFSYEQYF. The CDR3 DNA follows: TGTGCCAGCAGCTTAGGGGCAGATTTCTCCTACGAGCAGTACTTC.

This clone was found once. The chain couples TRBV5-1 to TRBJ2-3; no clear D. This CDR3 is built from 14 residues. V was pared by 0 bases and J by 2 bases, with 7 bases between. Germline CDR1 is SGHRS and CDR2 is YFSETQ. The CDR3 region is CASSLEWPTDTQYF. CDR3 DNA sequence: TGCGCCAGCAGCTTGGAGTGGCCCACAGATACGCAGTATTTT.

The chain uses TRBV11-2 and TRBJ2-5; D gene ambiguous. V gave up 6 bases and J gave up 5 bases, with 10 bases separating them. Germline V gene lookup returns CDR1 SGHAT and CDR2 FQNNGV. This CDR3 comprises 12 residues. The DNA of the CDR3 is TGTGCCAGCAGGAGCGCCGGTGAGACCCAGTACTTC. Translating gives CASRSAGETQYF.

The CDR3 spells CASSATGESTEAFF. The CDR3 nucleotides are TGTGCCAGCAGCGCCACAGGGGAGAGCACTGAAGCTTTCTTT. V usage is TRBV9 and J usage is TRBJ1-1; 7 bases line up with TRBD1. J lost 4 bases, V lost 3 bases, and 6 bases had no gene match. This CDR3 region has 14 residues. Looked up from germline, CDR1 is SGDLS and CDR2 is YYNGEE.

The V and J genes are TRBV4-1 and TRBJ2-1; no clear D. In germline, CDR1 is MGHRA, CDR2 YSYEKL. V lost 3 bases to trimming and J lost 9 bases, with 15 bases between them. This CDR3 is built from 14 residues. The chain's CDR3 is CASSQIARYSEQFF. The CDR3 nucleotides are TGCGCCAGCAGCCAGATAGCTAGGTATAGTGAGCAGTTCTTC.

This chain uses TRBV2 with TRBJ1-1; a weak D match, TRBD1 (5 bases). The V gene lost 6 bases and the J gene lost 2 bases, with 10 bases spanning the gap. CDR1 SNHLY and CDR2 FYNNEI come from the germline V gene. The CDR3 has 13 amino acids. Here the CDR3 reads CASRLQGNTEAFF. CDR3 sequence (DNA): TGTGCCAGCAGACTGCAGGGAAACACTGAAGCTTTCTTT.

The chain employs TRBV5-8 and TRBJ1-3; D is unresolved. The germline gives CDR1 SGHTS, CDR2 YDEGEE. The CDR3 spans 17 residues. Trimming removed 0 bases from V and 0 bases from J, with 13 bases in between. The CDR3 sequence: CASSLVLQLLSGNTIYF. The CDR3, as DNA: TGTGCCAGCAGCTTGGTGTTACAGTTGCTCTCTGGAAACACCATATATTTT.

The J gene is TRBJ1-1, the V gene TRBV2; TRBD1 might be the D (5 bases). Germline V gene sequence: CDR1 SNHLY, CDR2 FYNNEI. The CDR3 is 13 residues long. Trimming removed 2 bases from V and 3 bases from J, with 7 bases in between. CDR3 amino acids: CASSERQYTEAFF. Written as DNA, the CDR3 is TGTGCCAGCAGTGAAAGACAGTACACTGAAGCTTTCTTT. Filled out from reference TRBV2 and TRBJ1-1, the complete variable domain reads EPEVTQTPSHQVTQMGQEVILRCVPISNHLYFYWYRQILGQKVEFLVSFYNNEISEKSEIFDDQFSVERPDGSNFTLKIRSTKLEDSAMYFCASSERQYTEAFFGQGTRLTVV.